A single sample is the source of the 10 T cell receptor beta chains below, sequenced in a study of shared clonotypes between healthy human individuals. Measured with immunoSEQ multiplex PCR; TCRdb has only the in-frame clones, and not every one. The table has almost 700,000 clones, 92% seen once; the top ten hold 20% to 25%. As defined, naive CD8 cells were CD45RO-negative and positively selected for CCR7, with terminally differentiated effector memory CD45RA+ cells excluded. The sample taken for sequencing was naive CD8+ T cells sorted from blood. Receptor source: a man aged 25 to 40 in good health.

A word on this clone: Additional DNA sequences in this sample encode the identical CDR3. The chain recombines TRBV27 with TRBJ2-7; 7 bases agree with TRBD1. V trimming: 3 bases; J trimming: 0 bases; junction bases outside the gene matches: 2. Germline V gene lookup returns CDR1 MNHEY and CDR2 SMNVEV (reference sequence). This CDR3 spans 14 amino acids. The CDR3 reads CASSFGDSSYEQYF. In DNA form, the CDR3 reads TGTGCCAGCAGTTTCGGGGACAGCTCCTACGAGCAGTACTTC.

This clone was found once. This chain links TRBV7-9 with TRBJ2-7; a possible D gene is TRBD1 (5 bases). Trimming removed 5 bases at V and 0 bases at J, with 14 bases between. Germline loops: CDR1 SEHNR, CDR2 FQNEAQ (reference sequence). This CDR3 comprises 15 residues. Written as DNA, the CDR3 is TGTGCCAGCAGCCCAAGGACACAGAGCTCCTACGAGCAGTACTTC. Its translation: CASSPRTQSSYEQYF.

V is TRBV11-2 and J is TRBJ2-7; D is undetermined. The CDR3 loop spans 12 amino acids. The germline V and J ends were trimmed by 5 bases and 4 bases, with 9 bases remaining between them. The germline CDR1 and CDR2 sequences are SGHAT and FQNNGV. This CDR3 is CASSVGTYEQYF. In nucleotides, the CDR3 is TGTGCCAGCAGCGTGGGAACTTACGAGCAGTACTTC.

J is TRBJ2-1 and V is TRBV4-1; D is possibly TRBD2 (5 bases). The germline gives CDR1 MGHRA, CDR2 YSYEKL. Trimming stripped 4 bases from V and 2 bases from J, with 12 bases between. The CDR3 is made up of 15 amino acids. This CDR3 reads CASSPRLAAYNEQFF. The CDR3 DNA sequence: TGCGCCAGCAGCCCCCGCCTAGCAGCCTACAATGAGCAGTTCTTC.

V usage is TRBV5-5 and J usage is TRBJ2-7; D is unresolved. Between the trimmed V and J ends, which lost 2 bases and 3 bases, there was a span of 9 bases. Germline V CDR1 and CDR2: SGHKS, YYEKEE (reference sequence). This CDR3 comprises 13 residues. The CDR3 region is CASSLRVLYEQYF. The CDR3 region has the DNA TGTGCCAGCAGCTTAAGGGTACTCTACGAGCAGTACTTC.

The V call is TRBV14, the J call TRBJ2-7, with 7 bases fitting TRBD1. With V trimmed by 0 bases and J by 6 bases, 5 bases remained unmatched. Germline V CDR1 and CDR2: SGHDN, FVKESK. CDR3 length equals 14 residues. The CDR3 loop reads CASSQEKKGAEQYF. CDR3 nucleotide sequence: TGTGCCAGCAGCCAAGAGAAAAAGGGGGCCGAGCAGTACTTC.

In its sample, this clone was seen once. The V and J genes are TRBV7-9 and TRBJ2-5, with 13 bases lining up with TRBD2. This CDR3 contains 16 residues. Germline CDR1 is SEHNR and CDR2 is FQNEAQ (reference sequence). J gave up 2 bases and V 5 bases, and 5 bases lay outside the gene matches. The CDR3 here is CASSVTSGRRQETQYF. Here the CDR3 DNA reads TGTGCCAGCAGCGTGACTAGCGGGAGGCGGCAAGAGACCCAGTACTTC.

The rearrangement uses TRBV19 and TRBJ2-7; TRBD2 matches 9 bases. The ends lost 5 bases at V and 8 bases at J; junction bases unmatched: 13. This CDR3 contains 15 residues. CDR1 is LNHDA, CDR2 SQIVND, per germline (reference sequence). The CDR3 bases are TGTGCCAGTAGTGGGGTGGTAGCGGGAGAAATCAAGCAGTACTTC. It codes for CASSGVVAGEIKQYF.

The chain carries TRBV27 and TRBJ2-5; D might be TRBD2 (6 bases). Trimming pared 10 bases from V and 9 bases from J, leaving 15 bases between. The CDR3 covers 11 residues. Germline loops: CDR1 MNHEY, CDR2 SMNVEV (reference sequence). The CDR3 DNA reads TGTGCCACTTGGGCGGGGATGGCCCAGTACTTC. Residues: CATWAGMAQYF.

The V gene is TRBV6-8, the J gene TRBJ1-5, with D tentatively TRBD1 (5 bases). The V and J ends lost 2 bases and 0 bases respectively, with 14 bases between them. CDR3 length equals 17 residues. In germline, CDR1 is MNHGY, CDR2 SAAAGT. CDR3 nucleotide sequence: TGTGCCAGCAGTTACCTGGGGACGGAGAATAGCAATCAGCCCCAGCATTTT. It specifies CASSYLGTENSNQPQHF.